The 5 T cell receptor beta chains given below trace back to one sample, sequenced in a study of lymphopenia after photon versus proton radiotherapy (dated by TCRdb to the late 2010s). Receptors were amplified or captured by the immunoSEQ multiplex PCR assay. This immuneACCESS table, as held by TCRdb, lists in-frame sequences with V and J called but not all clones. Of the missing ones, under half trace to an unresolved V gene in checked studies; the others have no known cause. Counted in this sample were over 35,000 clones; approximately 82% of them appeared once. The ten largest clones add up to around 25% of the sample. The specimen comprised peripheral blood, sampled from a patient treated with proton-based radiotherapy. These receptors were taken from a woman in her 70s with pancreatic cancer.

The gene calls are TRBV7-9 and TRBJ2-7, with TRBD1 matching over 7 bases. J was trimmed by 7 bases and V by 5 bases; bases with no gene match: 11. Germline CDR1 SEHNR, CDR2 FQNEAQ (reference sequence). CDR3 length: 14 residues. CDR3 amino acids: CASSPRQGRGEQYF. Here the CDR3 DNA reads TGTGCCAGCAGCCCCAGACAGGGTAGAGGGGAGCAGTACTTC.

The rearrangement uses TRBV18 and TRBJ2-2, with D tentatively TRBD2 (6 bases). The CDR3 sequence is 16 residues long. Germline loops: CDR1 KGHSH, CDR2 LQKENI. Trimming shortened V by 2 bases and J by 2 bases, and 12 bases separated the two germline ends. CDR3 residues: CASSPYAAGNTGELFF. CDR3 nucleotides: TGTGCCAGCTCACCATACGCCGCGGGAAACACCGGGGAGCTGTTTTTT.

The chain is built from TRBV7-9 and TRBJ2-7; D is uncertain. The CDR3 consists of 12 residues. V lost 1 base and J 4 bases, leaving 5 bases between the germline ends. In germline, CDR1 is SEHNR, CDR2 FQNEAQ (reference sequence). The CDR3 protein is CASSLGAYEQYF. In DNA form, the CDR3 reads TGTGCCAGCAGCTTAGGGGCGTACGAGCAGTACTTC.

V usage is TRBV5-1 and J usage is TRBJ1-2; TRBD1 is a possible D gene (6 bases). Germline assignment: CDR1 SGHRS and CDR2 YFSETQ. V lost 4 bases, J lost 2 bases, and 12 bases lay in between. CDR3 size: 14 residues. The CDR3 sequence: CASSPDSLNYGYTF. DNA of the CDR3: TGCGCCAGCAGCCCGGACAGTTTAAACTATGGCTACACCTTC.

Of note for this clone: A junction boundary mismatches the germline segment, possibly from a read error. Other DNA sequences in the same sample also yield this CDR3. The CDR3: CASSLRTSPNTEAFF. The CDR3 bases are TGTGCCAGCAGCCTAAGAACATCTCCGAACACCGAAGCTTTCTTT. The chain has TRBV6-5 and TRBJ1-1; no firm D call. CDR1 MNHEY and CDR2 SVGAGI come from the germline V gene. The CDR3 runs to 15 residues.